Following are 32 T cell receptor beta chains from one sample sequenced in a study of cytomegalovirus exposure and HLA in healthy donors. 13 Jbeta primers and 60 Vbeta primers were used for the PCR. Measured with immunoSEQ multiplex PCR; TCRdb has only the in-frame clones, and not every one. The sample has 100,000 to 150,000 clones, 65% to 80% seen once. Specimen: PBMCs. The receptors originated from a woman between 18 and 29 years old in good health and CMV-seronegative.

The CDR3 loop reads CASSLAGTGGRGYTF. CDR3 coding DNA: TGTGCCAGCAGCTTGGCCGGGACAGGGGGCAGGGGCTACACCTTC. The chain is built from TRBV5-5 and TRBJ1-2, with TRBD1 matching 12 bases. Trimming at V came to 0 bases and at J to 8 bases, leaving 5 bases not matched to a gene. CDR3 length equals 15 residues. Germline-derived CDR1 and CDR2 are SGHKS and YYEKEE (reference sequence). Using reference TRBV5-5 and TRBJ1-2 for the parts outside the CDR3, the full variable domain is DAGVTQSPTHLIKTRGQQVTLRCSPISGHKSVSWYQQVLGQGPQFIFQYYEKEERGRGNFPDRFSARQFPNYSSELNVNALLLGDSALYLCASSLAGTGGRGYTFGSGTRLTVV.

This clone was recorded once. The chain links TRBV5-4 to TRBJ1-1, with D perhaps TRBD1 (6 bases). This CDR3 is 13 amino acids long. V gave up 0 bases and J gave up 11 bases, with 14 bases separating them. CDR1 and CDR2 (germline): SGHNT, YYREEE (reference sequence). The CDR3 here is CASSLAVDRAAFF. CDR3 DNA: TGTGCCAGCAGCTTGGCCGTGGACAGAGCCGCTTTCTTT.

This chain links TRBV7-7 with TRBJ2-5; possibly TRBD1 for D (5 bases). Per germline, CDR1 SSHAT and CDR2 FNYEAQ (reference sequence). This CDR3 is built from 14 residues. The V gene lost 5 bases and the J gene lost 1 base, with 11 bases spanning the gap. The CDR3 protein is CASSLRDSQETQYF. The CDR3 coding sequence is TGTGCCAGCAGCCTGCGAGACAGCCAAGAGACCCAGTACTTC.

The chain links TRBV27 to TRBJ2-7; 8 nucleotides line up with TRBD1. The J segment lost 3 bases and the V segment lost 5 bases, leaving 12 bases of the junction unmatched. This CDR3 region has 16 residues. The germline gives CDR1 MNHEY, CDR2 SMNVEV (reference sequence). The CDR3 nucleotides read TGTGCCAGCAGTCAAAGGACAGGGCAGTTCGTCTACGAGCAGTACTTC. Protein sequence: CASSQRTGQFVYEQYF.

The sample holds a few counts of this clone. The chain couples TRBV14 to TRBJ2-1, with a possible D match to TRBD1 (6 bases). The germline gives CDR1 SGHDN, CDR2 FVKESK. V was trimmed by 5 bases and J by 4 bases, leaving 15 bases between them. The CDR3 is 15 amino acids. This chain's CDR3 is CASSEDRLGYNEQFF. The CDR3 DNA is TGTGCCAGCAGCGAGGACAGACTGGGGTACAATGAGCAGTTCTTC. Using reference TRBV14 and TRBJ2-1 for the parts outside the CDR3, the full variable domain is EAGVTQFPSHSVIEKGQTVTLRCDPISGHDNLYWYRRVMGKEIKFLLHFVKESKQDESGMPNNRFLAERTGGTYSTLKVQPAELEDSGVYFCASSEDRLGYNEQFFGPGTRLTVL.

The J gene is TRBJ1-2, the V gene TRBV29-1; TRBD1 matches 11 bases. The CDR3 runs to 13 residues. Per the germline V gene, CDR1 is SQVTM and CDR2 is ANQGSEA. The V segment lost 7 bases and the J segment 3 bases; nucleotides outside the gene matches: 4. CDR3 protein: CSGGQGAHYGYTF. In DNA, the CDR3 is TGCAGCGGAGGACAGGGGGCACACTATGGCTACACCTTC.

The rearrangement uses TRBV4-1 and TRBJ2-5, with D possibly being TRBD1 (7 bases). The CDR3 is 19 residues long. Germline lookup yields CDR1 MGHRA and CDR2 YSYEKL. Trimming pared 4 bases from V and 0 bases from J, leaving 24 bases between. CDR3 DNA: TGCGCCAGCAGCCCCAAGGGGGCAACGGGAGTGTTCTACCAAGAGACCCAGTACTTC. This translates into CASSPKGATGVFYQETQYF.

Comment on this clone: Other DNA sequences in the sample encode the same CDR3. This sequence joins TRBV5-1 and TRBJ1-4; 8 bases agree with TRBD1. V lost 0 bases, J lost 5 bases, and 0 bases stayed unmatched. The CDR3 is made up of 14 amino acids. From germline, CDR1 is SGHRS and CDR2 YFSETQ. This chain's CDR3 is CASSLGQGNEKLFF. CDR3 nucleotides: TGCGCCAGCAGCTTGGGACAGGGGAATGAAAAACTGTTTTTT.

The chain recombines TRBV19 with TRBJ1-2; D might be TRBD1 (5 bases). V was pared by 7 bases and J by 0 bases, with 6 bases between. This CDR3 comprises 12 residues. Germline V gene data show CDR1 as LNHDA and CDR2 as SQIVND (reference sequence). CDR3 nucleotide sequence: TGTGCCAGTAAGGACACTAACTATGGCTACACCTTC. Translating gives CASKDTNYGYTF.

The chain employs TRBV6-5 and TRBJ1-3; possible D gene TRBD1, 5 bases. The V end lost 8 bases, the J end lost 5 bases, and 13 bases lay between the germline ends. The CDR3 covers 13 residues. Germline CDR1 reads MNHEY; CDR2 reads SVGAGI. The CDR3 protein is CASGRDSRNTIYF. The CDR3 DNA is TGTGCCAGCGGTCGGGACTCAAGAAACACCATATATTTT.

To note about this clone: The same CDR3 arises from other DNA sequences in this sample as well. The V gene is TRBV20-1, the J gene TRBJ2-3, with D uncertain. This CDR3 spans 11 amino acids. CDR1 is DFQATT, CDR2 SNEGSKA, per germline (reference sequence). Trimming took off 6 bases at V and 1 base at J, with 5 bases between the two ends. CDR3 DNA: TGCAGTGCCCTCCGCACAGATACGCAGTATTTT. Translated: CSALRTDTQYF.

The chain couples TRBV5-4 to TRBJ2-7; 9 nucleotides line up with TRBD1. Germline CDR1 and CDR2: SGHNT and YYREEE (reference sequence). The J segment lost 1 base and the V segment lost 4 bases, leaving 6 bases of the junction unmatched. CDR3 length: 15 amino acids. The CDR3 sequence is CASSVGQGTSYEQYF. The CDR3 DNA is TGTGCCAGCAGCGTCGGACAGGGGACGTCCTACGAGCAGTACTTC.

The chain links TRBV4-1 to TRBJ2-1; unclear D gene. V lost 4 bases, J lost 6 bases, and 16 bases lay in between. CDR3 size: 15 residues. The V gene's germline CDR1 is MGHRA and CDR2 YSYEKL. CDR3 residues: CASSPRRPPLNEQFF. The CDR3 DNA reads TGCGCCAGCAGCCCGAGGCGCCCCCCGCTCAATGAGCAGTTCTTC.

The V and J genes are TRBV6-5 and TRBJ2-5; 11 bases agree with TRBD2. The germline V gene has CDR1 MNHEY and CDR2 SVGAGI. CDR3 length: 14 amino acids. V lost 7 bases to trimming and J lost 4 bases; unmatched junction nucleotides: 5. CDR3 bases: TGTGCCAGCACCCACCTAGCGGGAGGAGAGACCCAGTACTTC. Amino acid sequence: CASTHLAGGETQYF.

The chain has TRBV19 and TRBJ2-7; tentatively, D is TRBD2 (5 bases). CDR1 and CDR2 from the germline V gene are LNHDA and SQIVND (reference sequence). The CDR3 spans 13 residues. V lost 3 bases, J lost 5 bases, and 11 bases lay in between. Written as DNA, the CDR3 is TGTGCCAGTAGTATGCGGAGGATCGACGAGCAGTACTTC. Protein product: CASSMRRIDEQYF.

This clone was detected only a few times. CDR3 bases: TGCGCCAGCAGCCAACGAGCTAGCGGCTACGAGCAGTACTTC. It yields the protein CASSQRASGYEQYF. The rearrangement uses TRBV4-1 and TRBJ2-7; 7 nucleotides match TRBD2. CDR3 length: 14 amino acids. Germline CDR1 MGHRA, CDR2 YSYEKL. V shed 2 bases and J 3 bases; nucleotides not matched to a gene: 4.

This sequence joins TRBV30 and TRBJ2-5, with a weak D call TRBD2 (5 bases). Germline V gene data show CDR1 as GTSNPN and CDR2 as SVGIG (reference sequence). The germline V and J ends were trimmed by 5 bases and 5 bases, with 12 bases remaining between them. The length of the CDR3 is 12 residues. CDR3 sequence reads: CAWGGPGETQYF. In DNA form, the CDR3 reads TGTGCCTGGGGCGGGCCGGGGGAGACCCAGTACTTC.

V is TRBV5-4 and J is TRBJ2-5; 15 nucleotides match TRBD2. V lost 4 bases to trimming and J lost 3 bases; unmatched junction nucleotides: 7. This CDR3 spans 17 amino acids. Looked up from germline, CDR1 is SGHNT and CDR2 is YYREEE (reference sequence). The DNA of the CDR3 is TGTGCCAGCAGCCCAGGACTAGCGGGAGGGGTAAAAGAGACCCAGTACTTC. Amino acids: CASSPGLAGGVKETQYF.

The CDR3 protein is CASSALDRGGYGYTF. Written as DNA, the CDR3 is TGTGCCAGCAGTGCCCTGGACAGGGGAGGGTATGGCTACACCTTC. The rearrangement uses TRBV6-1 and TRBJ1-2; 9 bases line up with TRBD1. Trimming took 4 bases from V and 5 from J; bases not matched to a gene: 8. Germline V gives CDR1 MNHNS, CDR2 SASEGT. CDR3 length: 15 residues.

The rearrangement links TRBV5-4 to TRBJ1-3, with D perhaps TRBD1 (5 bases). In germline, CDR1 is SGHNT, CDR2 YYREEE (reference sequence). CDR3 size: 13 residues. The CDR3 protein is CAMNGGPGNTIYF. CDR3 nucleotide sequence: TGTGCAATGAACGGGGGACCTGGAAACACCATATATTTT.

The rearrangement uses TRBV2 and TRBJ1-1; the D is unclear. Trimming shortened V by 4 bases and J by 3 bases, and 9 bases separated the two germline ends. The germline V gene encodes CDR1 SNHLY and CDR2 FYNNEI. This CDR3 contains 13 residues. Here the CDR3 reads CASSVSRDTEAFF. The CDR3 DNA is TGTGCCAGCAGTGTATCGAGGGACACTGAAGCTTTCTTT.

The rearrangement joins TRBV30 to TRBJ2-3; TRBD1 might be the D (5 bases). The ends were cut back, 1 base at V and 6 bases at J, with 17 bases in the middle. The germline CDR1 and CDR2 sequences are GTSNPN and SVGIG (reference sequence). The CDR3 extends over 15 amino acids. The CDR3 loop is CAWSEPRQGIDTQYF. DNA for the CDR3: TGTGCCTGGAGTGAGCCCCGGCAGGGAATCGATACGCAGTATTTT.

This clone was picked up one time. The chain employs TRBV19 and TRBJ1-1; 8 nucleotides line up with TRBD1. The CDR3 spans 16 residues. Germline assignment: CDR1 LNHDA and CDR2 SQIVND (reference sequence). Trimming at V came to 7 bases and at J to 5 bases, leaving 15 bases not matched to a gene. CDR3 sequence reads: CASTNPGTGGRTEAFF. CDR3 DNA sequence: TGTGCCAGTACCAATCCCGGGACAGGTGGTCGGACTGAAGCTTTCTTT.

This clone has only a few counts. The V gene is TRBV25-1, the J gene TRBJ1-3, with no clear D. The CDR3 totals 13 residues. Per the germline V gene, CDR1 is MGHDK and CDR2 is SYGVNS. CDR3 amino acids: CAIAPSSGNTIYF. The CDR3 DNA reads as TGTGCTATTGCACCGAGCTCTGGAAACACCATATATTTT.

J is TRBJ2-2 and V is TRBV29-1, with 13 nucleotides matching TRBD2. V shed 7 bases, J shed 5 bases, and the junction held 7 bases outside the gene matches. The CDR3 contains 15 residues. Germline loops: CDR1 SQVTM, CDR2 ANQGSEA. CDR3 loop: CSGGTSGRATGELFF. Written as DNA, the CDR3 is TGCAGCGGGGGAACTAGCGGGAGGGCAACCGGGGAGCTGTTTTTT.

This chain connects TRBV2 to TRBJ2-7; D might be TRBD1 (7 bases). There are 14 residues in the CDR3. The V gene lost 8 bases and the J gene lost 2 bases, with 16 bases spanning the gap. Germline lookup yields CDR1 SNHLY and CDR2 FYNNEI. The CDR3 protein is CASGRQGGPYEQYF. The CDR3 DNA reads as TGTGCCAGCGGGCGACAGGGAGGACCCTACGAGCAGTACTTC.

The genes are TRBV6-4 and TRBJ1-5; no reliable D call. Germline CDR1 MRHNA, CDR2 SNTAGT. The CDR3 is made up of 13 amino acids. Trimming stripped 3 bases from V and 7 bases from J, with 10 bases between. The CDR3 here is CASSEGVGQPQHF. In nucleotides, the CDR3 is TGTGCCAGCAGTGAGGGCGTCGGCCAGCCCCAGCATTTT.

V gene TRBV5-1 combines with J gene TRBJ2-7; D unclear. The CDR3 covers 13 residues. Deletions cut 2 bases from V and 3 bases from J, with 9 bases between. CDR1 and CDR2 from the germline V gene are SGHRS and YFSETQ. This CDR3 reads CASSFDIDYEQYF. The DNA for the CDR3 is TGCGCCAGCAGCTTCGACATCGACTACGAGCAGTACTTC.

The V gene is TRBV7-9, the J gene TRBJ1-3, with D uncertain. The CDR3 consists of 15 residues. Germline loops: CDR1 SEHNR, CDR2 FQNEAQ (reference sequence). Trimming cost V 2 bases and J 0 bases, with 8 bases left between them. The CDR3 bases are TGTGCCAGCAGCTTATTTGGGCGCTCTGGAAACACCATATATTTT. Amino acid sequence: CASSLFGRSGNTIYF.

The DNA for the CDR3 is TGCGCCAGCAGTTCTCCGGGACAGGCCACCTACGAGCAGTACTTC. Translation gives CASSSPGQATYEQYF. The chain is built from TRBV4-1 and TRBJ2-7; 8 bases are a match to TRBD1. This CDR3 comprises 15 residues. CDR1 and CDR2 from the germline V gene are MGHRA and YSYEKL. The trim removed 6 bases at V and 2 bases at J, leaving 9 bases unmatched.

The chain joins TRBV2 to TRBJ2-7; 7 nucleotides agree with TRBD1. Germline CDR1 is SNHLY and CDR2 is FYNNEI. The trim removed 8 bases at V and 5 bases at J, leaving 12 bases unmatched. This CDR3 is 14 amino acids long. The CDR3, as DNA: TGTGCCAGCTGGACAGGACCCGGCTGGGACGAGCAGTACTTC. It codes for CASWTGPGWDEQYF.

The chain employs TRBV29-1 and TRBJ2-1; possibly TRBD2 for D (5 bases). Trimming took off 4 bases at V and 2 bases at J, with 12 bases between the two ends. The germline gives CDR1 SQVTM, CDR2 ANQGSEA. The CDR3 has 14 amino acids. CDR3 DNA sequence: TGCAGCGTTGTTGTGGGAGACACCTACAATGAGCAGTTCTTC. The encoded protein is CSVVVGDTYNEQFF.